Listed below are T cell receptor beta chains from one sample, sequenced in a study of blood T cell repertoires in COVID-19. TCRdb's table, derived via immunoSEQ multiplex PCR, lists solely in-frame clones and lacks some. The sample lists approximately 74,000 clones, approximately 87% occurring once. Sequenced: peripheral blood. The source of these receptors is a woman between 55 and 75 years old with acute or convalescent COVID-19. The CDR3 runs from the conserved cysteine through the conserved F or W. The order of the fields is V gene, J gene, clone size, D gene, CDR3 protein, CDR3 DNA. D genes are given only for firm matches. A row's size may be missing; if present it is once, few, many or a size class.

TRBV7-2,TRBJ2-1,NA,NA,CASSFEAGNEQFF,TGTGCCAGCAGCTTCGAGGCTGGCAATGAGCAGTTCTTC
TRBV5-1,TRBJ1-4,NA,TRBD1,CASRAGGLWDEKLFF,TGCGCCAGCAGGGCAGGGGGCCTTTGGGATGAAAAACTGTTTTTT
TRBV7-9,TRBJ2-1,NA,NA,CASSFADRNNEQFF,TGTGCCAGCAGCTTTGCGGACAGAAACAATGAGCAGTTCTTC
TRBV12-3/TRBV12-4,TRBJ1-1,NA,NA,CASSASGGTEAFF,TGTGCCAGCAGTGCGTCGGGAGGCACTGAAGCTTTCTTT
TRBV18,TRBJ2-1,NA,TRBD2,CASSPVRRGGASYNEQFF,TGTGCCAGCTCCCCCGTCCGTCGGGGGGGGGCCTCCTACAATGAGCAGTTCTTC
TRBV6-5,TRBJ1-1,NA,NA,CESRMNTEAFF,TGTGAGAGCCGCATGAACACTGAAGCTTTCTTT
TRBV14,TRBJ2-4,NA,NA,CASSQGIGENIQYF,TGTGCCAGCAGCCAAGGTATCGGAGAAAACATTCAGTACTTC
TRBV7-2,TRBJ1-3,NA,NA,CASSSMQAFSGNTIYF,TGTGCCAGCAGCTCGATGCAAGCGTTCTCTGGAAACACCATATATTTT
TRBV2,TRBJ1-1,NA,NA,CASSEALWGGEAFF,TGTGCCAGCAGTGAAGCGCTGTGGGGAGGTGAAGCTTTCTTT
TRBV4-3,TRBJ1-2,once,NA,CASSQDSGNYGYTF,TGCGCCAGCAGCCAAGATTCAGGGAATTATGGCTACACCTTC
TRBV18,TRBJ1-2,NA,NA,CASSPQGELYTF,TGTGCCAGCTCACCACAAGGGGAACTCTACACCTTC
TRBV7-9,TRBJ1-1,few,NA,CASSLQVNTEAFF,TGTGCCAGCAGCTTACAGGTGAACACTGAAGCTTTCTTT
TRBV11-2,TRBJ2-5,NA,NA,CASSSYQETQYF,TGTGCCAGCAGTTCGTACCAAGAGACCCAGTACTTC
TRBV6-1,TRBJ1-6,NA,NA,CASSEGSYSALHF,TGTGCCAGCAGTGAAGGGAGTTACTCGGCCCTCCACTTT
TRBV24-1,TRBJ1-5,once,TRBD1,CATSEWGTEDQPQHF,TGTGCCACCAGTGAATGGGGGACAGAGGATCAGCCCCAGCATTTT
TRBV6-6,TRBJ2-1,NA,NA,CASSPTSYEQFF,TGTGCCAGCAGCCCTACTAGCTATGAGCAGTTCTTC
TRBV9,TRBJ1-5,NA,TRBD1,CASSRTGDNQPQHF,TGTGCCAGCAGCAGGACAGGGGACAATCAGCCCCAGCATTTT
TRBV3-1/TRBV3-2,TRBJ1-3,once,NA,CASSGLRAMAGGNTIYF,TGTGCCAGCAGCGGACTGAGGGCCATGGCAGGCGGAAACACCATATATTTT
TRBV19,TRBJ1-2,once,NA,CASTPRSTADNYGYTF,TGTGCCAGTACCCCTCGATCGACAGCTGATAACTATGGCTACACCTTC
TRBV7-5,TRBJ2-6,NA,NA,CATPDRDRSPSGANVLTF,TGTGCCACCCCGGACCGGGACAGGTCCCCCTCTGGGGCCAACGTCCTGACTTTC
TRBV5-8,TRBJ1-2,NA,NA,CASSLPPVPPGYTF,TGTGCCAGCAGCCTTCCCCCGGTACCGCCTGGCTACACCTTC
TRBV9,TRBJ1-5,NA,TRBD1,CASSATGSRNQPQHF,TGTGCCAGCAGCGCGACAGGGAGCCGCAATCAGCCCCAGCATTTT
TRBV7-9,TRBJ2-5,NA,TRBD1,CASSLGAGGGETQYF,TGTGCCAGCAGCTTAGGAGCAGGGGGCGGAGAGACCCAGTACTTC
TRBV4-3,TRBJ2-5,NA,TRBD2,CASSQDWPAGGVAKTQYF,TGCGCCAGCAGCCAAGATTGGCCAGCGGGAGGGGTCGCTAAGACCCAGTACTTC
TRBV30,TRBJ2-1,NA,NA,CAWREGYNEQFF,TGTGCCTGGAGGGAGGGATACAATGAGCAGTTCTTC
TRBV15,TRBJ2-3,NA,NA,CATSRGGRGTDTQYF,TGTGCCACCAGCAGAGGGGGCAGGGGTACAGATACGCAGTATTTT
TRBV7-9,TRBJ2-3,few,NA,CASSLGLTDTQYF,TGTGCCAGCAGCTTAGGACTCACAGATACGCAGTATTTT
TRBV6-5,TRBJ2-5,NA,TRBD1,CASSYAGQGTETQYF,TGTGCCAGCAGTTACGCGGGACAGGGAACAGAGACCCAGTACTTC
TRBV7-9,TRBJ2-3,once,NA,CASSRDPLTVPQYF,TGTGCCAGCAGCCGCGATCCCCTCACGGTCCCGCAGTATTTT
TRBV5-1,TRBJ1-1,NA,NA,CASSLDTNTEAFF,TGCGCCAGCAGCTTGGACACGAACACTGAAGCTTTCTTT
TRBV7-2,TRBJ1-1,NA,TRBD1,CASSVGQGADTEAFF,TGTGCCAGCAGCGTCGGACAGGGTGCGGACACTGAAGCTTTCTTT
TRBV28,TRBJ1-2,medium-sized,TRBD1,CASTPGQWNYGYTF,TGTGCCAGCACTCCGGGACAGTGGAACTATGGCTACACCTTC
TRBV7-9,TRBJ1-1,few,TRBD1,CATNDRENTEAFF,TGTGCCACCAATGACAGGGAGAACACTGAAGCTTTCTTT
TRBV9,TRBJ2-5,NA,NA,CASNRDVQETQYF,TGTGCCAGTAACAGGGATGTTCAGGAGACCCAGTACTTC
TRBV2,TRBJ2-4,once,NA,CASSAYVTGSKNIQYF,TGTGCCAGCAGTGCGTATGTGACAGGATCCAAAAACATTCAGTACTTC
TRBV7-9,TRBJ1-1,NA,NA,CASSPGRISTEAFF,TGTGCCAGCAGCCCAGGGAGGATTTCCACTGAAGCTTTCTTT
TRBV9,TRBJ2-3,NA,TRBD2,CASSPRLAGLTDTQYF,TGTGCCAGCAGCCCCCGACTAGCGGGCCTCACAGATACGCAGTATTTT
TRBV14,TRBJ2-1,NA,TRBD2,CASSWGLANEQFF,TGTGCCAGCAGCTGGGGACTAGCGAATGAGCAGTTCTTC
TRBV7-2,TRBJ2-5,NA,NA,CASSLGQGSWETQYF,TGTGCCAGCAGCTTAGGTCAGGGTTCATGGGAGACCCAGTACTTC
TRBV24-1,TRBJ2-3,NA,NA,CATSDPPVGDSQYF,TGTGCCACCAGTGATCCTCCAGTTGGAGACTCGCAGTATTTT
TRBV5-1,TRBJ1-3,NA,NA,CASSLEGDTGNTIYF,TGCGCCAGCAGCTTGGAAGGCGACACTGGAAACACCATATATTTT
TRBV10-3,TRBJ1-5,NA,NA,CAISPGRGGDQPQHF,TGTGCCATCAGCCCGGGACGGGGAGGGGATCAGCCCCAGCATTTT
TRBV6-6,TRBJ2-3,NA,TRBD2,CATNRASGGSDTQYF,TGTGCCACCAACAGGGCTAGCGGGGGTTCAGATACGCAGTATTTT
TRBV18,TRBJ2-1,NA,NA,CASSPPRQRSYNEQFF,TGTGCCAGCTCACCACCGCGACAGAGGTCCTACAATGAGCAGTTCTTC
TRBV7-9,TRBJ2-1,NA,NA,CASSVTSGHTDYSYNEQFF,TGTGCCAGCAGCGTGACGTCGGGACATACGGATTACTCCTACAATGAGCAGTTCTTC
TRBV16,TRBJ1-5,NA,NA,CASSQSKGREQPQHF,TGTGCCAGCAGCCAATCAAAGGGGCGGGAGCAGCCCCAGCATTTT
TRBV7-2,TRBJ1-4,NA,NA,CASSLGQGTGKLFF,TGTGCCAGCAGCTTAGGCCAGGGAACGGGAAAACTGTTTTTT
TRBV10-3,TRBJ1-1,NA,TRBD1,CAISELGQGTEAFF,TGTGCCATCAGCGAATTAGGACAGGGCACTGAAGCTTTCTTT
TRBV6-6,TRBJ1-2,once,TRBD1,CASSYSLGQGSGGYTF,TGTGCCAGCAGTTACTCCCTGGGACAGGGGTCAGGTGGCTACACCTTC
TRBV27,TRBJ2-5,NA,TRBD1,CASRRQGTETQYF,TGTGCCAGCAGACGACAGGGGACGGAGACCCAGTACTTC
TRBV5-6,TRBJ1-6,NA,NA,CASSFRSYNSPLHF,TGTGCCAGCAGCTTTCGGAGTTATAATTCACCCCTCCACTTT
TRBV5-1,TRBJ2-2,NA,TRBD1,CASRRQGGTGELFF,TGCGCCAGCAGGCGACAGGGCGGCACCGGGGAGCTGTTTTTT
TRBV6-2/TRBV6-3,TRBJ2-1,NA,TRBD2,CASSSLKREDSDEQFF,TGTGCCAGCAGTTCGCTAAAGCGGGAGGATAGCGATGAGCAGTTCTTC
TRBV7-3,TRBJ1-1,NA,NA,CASSFFTGKRAFF,TGTGCCAGCAGCTTTTTTACAGGGAAGCGGGCTTTCTTT
TRBV2,TRBJ1-6,NA,NA,CASNGRSSYNSPLHF,TGTGCCAGCAATGGTCGGAGCTCCTATAATTCACCCCTCCACTTT
TRBV2,TRBJ1-5,NA,NA,CASSFSAAGGNQPQHF,TGTGCCAGCAGTTTTTCGGCTGCGGGGGGCAATCAGCCCCAGCATTTT
TRBV5-4,TRBJ1-2,NA,TRBD1,CASSLGSGTVLYTF,TGTGCCAGCAGCTTGGGATCCGGGACAGTCCTTTACACCTTC